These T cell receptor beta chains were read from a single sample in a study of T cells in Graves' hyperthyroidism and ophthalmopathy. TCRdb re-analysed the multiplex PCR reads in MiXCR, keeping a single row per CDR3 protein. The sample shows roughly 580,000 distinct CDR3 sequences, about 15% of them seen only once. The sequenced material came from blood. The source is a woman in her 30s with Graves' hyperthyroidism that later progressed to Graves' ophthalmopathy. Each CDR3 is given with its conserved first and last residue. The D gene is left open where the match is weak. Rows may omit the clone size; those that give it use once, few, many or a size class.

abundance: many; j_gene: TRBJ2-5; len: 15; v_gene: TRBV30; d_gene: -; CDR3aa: CAWARSGHRRETQYF; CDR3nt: TGTGCCTGGGCCCGTTCGGGACATCGTCGGGAGACCCAGTACTTC
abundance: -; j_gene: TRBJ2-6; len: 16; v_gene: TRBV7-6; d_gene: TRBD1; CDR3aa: CASRGSTGAGANVLTF; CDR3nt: TGTGCCAGCAGGGGATCGACAGGGGCCGGGGCCAACGTCCTGACTTTC
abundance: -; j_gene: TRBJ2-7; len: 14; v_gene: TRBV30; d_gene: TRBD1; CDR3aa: CAWTPGQGANEQYF; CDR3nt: TGTGCCTGGACCCCGGGACAGGGGGCTAATGAGCAGTACTTC
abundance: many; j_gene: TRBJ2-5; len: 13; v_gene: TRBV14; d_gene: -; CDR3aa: CASSQGVQETQYF; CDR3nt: TGTGCCAGCAGCCAGGGTGTCCAAGAGACCCAGTACTTC
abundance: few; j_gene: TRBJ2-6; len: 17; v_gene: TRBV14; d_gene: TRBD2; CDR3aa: CASSQGGLGREPNVLTF; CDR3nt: TGTGCCAGCAGCCAAGGGGGCTTAGGGAGGGAGCCCAACGTCCTGACTTTC
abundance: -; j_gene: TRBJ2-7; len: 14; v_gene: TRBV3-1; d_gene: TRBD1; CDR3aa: CASSRQGVVYEQYF; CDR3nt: TGTGCCAGCAGCCGACAGGGGGTGGTCTACGAGCAGTACTTC
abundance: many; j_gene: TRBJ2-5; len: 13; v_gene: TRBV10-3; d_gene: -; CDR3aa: CATYQQGGETQYF; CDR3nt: TGTGCCACCTACCAACAGGGAGGAGAGACCCAGTACTTC
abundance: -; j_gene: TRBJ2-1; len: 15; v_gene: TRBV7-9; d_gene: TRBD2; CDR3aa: CASSSPTSGTYEQFF; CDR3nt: TGTGCCAGCAGCTCCCCGACTAGCGGAACCTACGAGCAGTTCTTC
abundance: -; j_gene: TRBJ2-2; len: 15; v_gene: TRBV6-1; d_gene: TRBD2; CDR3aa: CASRPGLHVTGELFF; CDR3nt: TGTGCCAGCAGGCCGGGACTACATGTGACCGGGGAGCTGTTTTTT
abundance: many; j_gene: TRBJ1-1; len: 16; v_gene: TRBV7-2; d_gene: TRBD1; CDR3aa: CASSTPPGQGLPEAFF; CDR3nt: TGTGCCAGCAGCACCCCCCCGGGACAGGGGCTCCCTGAAGCTTTCTTT
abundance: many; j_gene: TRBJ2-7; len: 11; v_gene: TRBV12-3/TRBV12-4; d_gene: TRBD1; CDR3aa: CASSPGQGQYF; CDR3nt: TGTGCCAGCAGTCCCGGACAGGGGCAGTACTTC
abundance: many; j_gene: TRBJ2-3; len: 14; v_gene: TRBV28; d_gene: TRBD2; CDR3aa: CASMTSGKSDTQYF; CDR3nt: TGTGCCAGCATGACTAGCGGGAAATCAGATACGCAGTATTTT
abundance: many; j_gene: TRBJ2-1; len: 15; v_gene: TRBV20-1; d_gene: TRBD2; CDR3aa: CSATGTSGRGDEQFF; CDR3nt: TGCAGTGCAACCGGGACTAGCGGGAGGGGGGATGAGCAGTTCTTC
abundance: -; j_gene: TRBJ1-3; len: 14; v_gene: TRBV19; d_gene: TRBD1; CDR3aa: CASGQANSGNTIYF; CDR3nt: TGTGCCAGCGGACAGGCGAACTCTGGAAACACCATATATTTT
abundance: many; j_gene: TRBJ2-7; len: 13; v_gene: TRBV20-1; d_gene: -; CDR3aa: CSAGGREINEQYF; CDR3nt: TGCAGTGCTGGGGGCAGGGAGATTAACGAGCAGTACTTC
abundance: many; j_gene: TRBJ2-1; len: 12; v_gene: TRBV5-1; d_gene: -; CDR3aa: CASSLAGLEQFF; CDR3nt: TGCGCCAGCAGCTTGGCGGGACTGGAGCAGTTCTTC
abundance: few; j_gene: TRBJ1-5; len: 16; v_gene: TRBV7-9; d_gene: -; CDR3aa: CASSWQGGGDNQPQHF; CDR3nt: TGTGCCAGCAGTTGGCAGGGCGGAGGGGACAATCAGCCCCAGCATTTT
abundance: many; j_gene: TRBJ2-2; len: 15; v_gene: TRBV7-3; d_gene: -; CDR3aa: CASTGGTENTGELFF; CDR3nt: TGTGCCAGCACAGGCGGGACAGAGAACACCGGGGAGCTGTTTTTT